A selection of T cell receptor beta chains follows, all from one sample in a study of cytomegalovirus exposure and HLA in healthy donors. The data were produced by immunoSEQ multiplex PCR, yet TCRdb's version contains in-frame clones alone and is incomplete. The table has roughly 180,000 clones, 60% to 85% seen once; the top ten hold about 1.6%. Sample: PBMCs. These receptors all come from a man between 18 and 35 years old in good health and CMV-seronegative. Both conserved end residues are part of each CDR3. A D gene is named only where the DNA matches it firmly. Clone size, where shown, is once, few, many, or a class for clones that have expanded.

V gene	D gene	clone size	J gene	CDR3 DNA	CDR3 protein
TRBV28	TRBD1	-	TRBJ2-7	TGTGCCAGCAGGCAGGGGGTTCTCTCCTACGAGCAGTACTTC	CASRQGVLSYEQYF
TRBV6-5	-	-	TRBJ2-1	TGTGCCAGCAGTTCACTTCGGGGTGGGGTGAATGAGCAGTTCTTC	CASSSLRGGVNEQFF
TRBV19	-	-	TRBJ1-1	TGTGCCAGTAGTATCCCAGGGCGCACTGAAGCTTTCTTT	CASSIPGRTEAFF
TRBV7-3	-	once	TRBJ2-2	TGTGCCAGCAGCCCCCTGGCGGAGAACACCGGGGAGCTGTTTTTT	CASSPLAENTGELFF
TRBV5-6	-	-	TRBJ1-2	TGTGCCAGCACCCCCGGGCAGGCGGGCTATGGCTACACCTTC	CASTPGQAGYGYTF
TRBV27	TRBD1	-	TRBJ1-5	TGTGCCAGCAGCTTAGGGGGCGGCAATCAGCCCCAGCATTTT	CASSLGGGNQPQHF
TRBV29-1	-	-	TRBJ1-1	TGCAGCGCGATGTTACCCCAGGGCAACACTGAAGCTTTCTTT	CSAMLPQGNTEAFF
TRBV6-6	TRBD1	few	TRBJ1-6	TGTGCCAGCAGCCGACGAGGGGGCGTCTATAATTCACCCCTCCACTTT	CASSRRGGVYNSPLHF
TRBV28	TRBD1	-	TRBJ1-5	TGTGCCACCACCGGGACAGTCAGCAATCAGCCCCAGCATTTT	CATTGTVSNQPQHF
TRBV28	TRBD2	few	TRBJ2-1	TGTGCCAGCAGTACGGGACTAGCGGGGATATCTTACAATGAGCAGTTCTTC	CASSTGLAGISYNEQFF
TRBV19	-	-	TRBJ2-2	TGTGCCAGTAGTACCCCCCAGGGCTCCACCGGGGAGCTGTTTTTT	CASSTPQGSTGELFF
TRBV2	TRBD1	-	TRBJ1-1	TGTGCCAGCACTCCTAGGAGGACAGGGGTCACTGAAGCTTTCTTT	CASTPRRTGVTEAFF
TRBV6-5	-	-	TRBJ2-7	TGTGCCAGCATCTCGGGACTGGGCCCCTACGAGCAGTACTTC	CASISGLGPYEQYF
TRBV5-6	-	few	TRBJ2-2	TGTGCCAGCAGCTGGGGAGCCGTCGCCGGGGAGCTGTTTTTT	CASSWGAVAGELFF
TRBV7-9	-	-	TRBJ1-6	TGTGCCAGCAGCTTAGGGACAGTCAATTCACCCCTCCACTTT	CASSLGTVNSPLHF
TRBV28	TRBD2	-	TRBJ2-1	TGTGCCAGCAGTTTGACTAGCGGGAGGACCAATGAGCAGTTCTTC	CASSLTSGRTNEQFF
TRBV28	TRBD1	-	TRBJ1-1	TGTGCCAGCAGGCGGACAGGGAACTTGGCTTTCTTT	CASRRTGNLAFF
TRBV6-4	TRBD2	-	TRBJ2-1	TGTGCCAGCAGTGGACTAGCGGGAGGGCCAGGTGAGCAGTTCTTC	CASSGLAGGPGEQFF
TRBV27	-	-	TRBJ2-7	TGTGCCAGCAGACAACAGGGCGGCGAGCAGTACTTC	CASRQQGGEQYF
TRBV5-1	TRBD2	-	TRBJ2-2	TGCGCCAGCAGCCCGCTAGGTAGCGGGAGCTCCCATTTAAAGCTGTTTTTT	CASSPLGSGSSHLKLFF
TRBV19	-	-	TRBJ2-4	TGTGCCAGTAGGCTAAGTGGGGGGACTTCTCCCAAAAACATTCAGTACTTC	CASRLSGGTSPKNIQYF
TRBV6-5	-	-	TRBJ1-5	TGTGCCAGCAGTTCCCTACCGGGATTAATGAATCAGCCCCAGCATTTT	CASSSLPGLMNQPQHF
TRBV4-1	-	-	TRBJ1-6	TGCGCCAGCAGCCAACCCCAAGGGGCCCTCCACTTT	CASSQPQGALHF
TRBV19	TRBD2	-	TRBJ2-2	TGTGCCAGTAGTATAAGTGGGGCGGGGGCGAACACCGGGGAGCTGTTTTTT	CASSISGAGANTGELFF
TRBV28	TRBD1	-	TRBJ2-7	TGTGCCAGCAGTTTAATTACCGGGACAGGGGCTCAGTACTTC	CASSLITGTGAQYF
TRBV6-1	TRBD2	-	TRBJ2-7	TGTGCCAGCAGTGAAGCAGCGGGGGGGCACTACGAGCAGTACTTC	CASSEAAGGHYEQYF
TRBV7-6	-	-	TRBJ1-5	TGTGCCACAGGGATGGGTGGCAATCAGCCCCAGCATTTT	CATGMGGNQPQHF
TRBV6-5	-	-	TRBJ1-2	TGTGCCAGCGGGGGCTTGGGCTATGGCTACACCTTC	CASGGLGYGYTF
TRBV4-1	TRBD2	-	TRBJ2-7	TGCGCCAGCAGCCTCTTTAGCGGGGGGGCTGAAGAGCAGTACTTC	CASSLFSGGAEEQYF
TRBV6-1	-	-	TRBJ2-1	TGTGCCAGCAGTGAAGAAAGGGGGGAGCAGTTCTTC	CASSEERGEQFF
TRBV18	-	-	TRBJ1-3	TGTGCCAGCTCTTCGGACTCGTGGGACACCATATATTTT	CASSSDSWDTIYF
TRBV5-1	TRBD1	-	TRBJ2-1	TGCGCCAGCAGCTCATCCCCGGGACAGAGCTATAATGAGCAGTTCTTC	CASSSSPGQSYNEQFF
TRBV6-1	-	few	TRBJ1-3	TGTGCCAGCAGTGAAGCGCTAGGGGGTTCCTCTGGAAACACCATATATTTT	CASSEALGGSSGNTIYF
TRBV5-1	-	once	TRBJ1-1	TGCGCCAGCGGCGACTTCGGGACAAATTATGAAGCTTTCTTT	CASGDFGTNYEAFF
TRBV7-2	-	-	TRBJ2-7	TGTGCCAGCAGCTCCGGAACTGGGACACAGGGCTATTGGTACTTC	CASSSGTGTQGYWYF
TRBV6-5	-	-	TRBJ2-3	TGTGCCAGCACCGCTGGGCCAAGCACAGATACGCAGTATTTT	CASTAGPSTDTQYF
TRBV9	-	-	TRBJ2-3	TGTGCCAGCAGCGTAACGTGGAGCGGTGGAGATACGCAGTATTTT	CASSVTWSGGDTQYF
TRBV30	-	-	TRBJ1-2	TGTGCCTGGGGCGGAGTTGGCTACACCTTC	CAWGGVGYTF
TRBV28	-	-	TRBJ1-2	TGTGCCAGCAGTTTGACAGGCAAAACTTATCGCTACACCTTC	CASSLTGKTYRYTF
TRBV7-9	-	-	TRBJ2-5	TGTGCCAGCAGCTTAGGACCGGGTCAACAAGAGACCCAGTACTTC	CASSLGPGQQETQYF
TRBV29-1	-	-	TRBJ1-2	TGCAGCGACAGACGTTCTTACGGCTACACCTTC	CSDRRSYGYTF
TRBV5-8	-	few	TRBJ2-7	TGTGCCAGCAGCTGGGGTCCGGCGGCGGGGGAGCAGTACTTC	CASSWGPAAGEQYF
TRBV5-1	TRBD1	-	TRBJ2-7	TGCGCCAGCAGCTTGGGGGGACAGGGGGGGTCCGAGCAGTACTTC	CASSLGGQGGSEQYF
TRBV5-1	TRBD2	once	TRBJ2-3	TGCGCCAGCGGCGGGAGGGGTACTAGCACAGATACGCAGTATTTT	CASGGRGTSTDTQYF
TRBV28	TRBD2	-	TRBJ2-3	TGTGCCAGCAGTTCCCCTCTGGGAGCGGGAGGCTTAGATACGCAGTATTTT	CASSSPLGAGGLDTQYF
TRBV21-1	-	once	TRBJ1-2	-	CASSKRVGGGAYGYTF
TRBV18	TRBD1	-	TRBJ2-7	TGTGCCAGCTCACCTCGACTCCCAGACAGGGGGGGGTACGAGCAGTACTTC	CASSPRLPDRGGYEQYF
TRBV5-6	-	-	TRBJ1-1	TGTGCCAGCATTCTCAGGCCCCAGGGGACTGAAGCTTTCTTT	CASILRPQGTEAFF